The entry below gives a single T cell receptor beta chain sequence along with its context. The source of the sample is a study of blood T cell repertoires in COVID-19. The J segment lost 6 bases and the V segment lost 10 bases, leaving 11 bases of the junction unmatched. The CDR3 is 13 amino acids. Germline V gene lookup returns CDR1 KGHDR and CDR2 SFDVKD. As originally analysed: Amplification from reference gene primers served as the basis for estimated nucleated cell counts. Here immunoSEQ multiplex PCR was the method, and the copy in TCRdb shows in-frame clones only, minus some. V and J calls and clone size follow that table, whereas D and trimming were derived from the DNA. The sample carries around 310,000 clones, about 93% recorded once.

The rearrangement joins TRBV24-1 to TRBJ2-7, with TRBD2 matching 7 bases. The receptor was derived from a woman in her twenties or thirties with COVID-19, enrolled during active disease. Source material: peripheral blood. The CDR3 is CATKAGRWLEQYF. The CDR3 bases are TGTGCCACTAAAGCGGGAAGGTGGCTCGAGCAGTACTTC.